This T cell receptor beta chain is drawn from a study of Ad26.COV2.S vaccination and SARS-CoV-2 variants. Study as a whole: The authors gave Ad26.COV2.S intramuscularly, either once or twice 56 days apart.

CDR1 MNHEY and CDR2 SVGEGT come from the germline V gene. The CDR3 has 14 residues. Trimming took 4 bases from V and 4 from J; bases not matched to a gene: 3. Findings of the study overall: Spike-specific TCR breadth ran higher among vaccine recipients than placebo recipients. With respect to non-spike TCR breadth, vaccine and placebo recipients were similar.

The treatment is: 15 to 20 received Ad26.COV2.S at low or high dose, single or two shots; several received placebo; per-sample allocation not given. After the first vaccine or placebo injection, samples were drawn on day 63. Some clones are missing from TCRdb's copy, which holds only in-frame ones; the method was immunoSEQ multiplex PCR. Of about 400,000 clones in the sample, 89% were seen once. On this clone: The antigen remains undetermined.

The input for sequencing was peripheral blood, taken in a trial of Ad26.COV2.S vaccine versus placebo. The TCR was taken from a person between 18 and 59 years old who received the Ad26.COV2.S COVID-19 vaccine or a placebo. This chain connects TRBV6-2 or TRBV6-3 to TRBJ2-2; 7 bases align to TRBD2. CDR3 coding DNA: TGTGCCAGCAGTTGGCGGGAGACCACCGGGGAGCTGTTTTTT. Amino acid sequence: CASSWRETTGELFF.